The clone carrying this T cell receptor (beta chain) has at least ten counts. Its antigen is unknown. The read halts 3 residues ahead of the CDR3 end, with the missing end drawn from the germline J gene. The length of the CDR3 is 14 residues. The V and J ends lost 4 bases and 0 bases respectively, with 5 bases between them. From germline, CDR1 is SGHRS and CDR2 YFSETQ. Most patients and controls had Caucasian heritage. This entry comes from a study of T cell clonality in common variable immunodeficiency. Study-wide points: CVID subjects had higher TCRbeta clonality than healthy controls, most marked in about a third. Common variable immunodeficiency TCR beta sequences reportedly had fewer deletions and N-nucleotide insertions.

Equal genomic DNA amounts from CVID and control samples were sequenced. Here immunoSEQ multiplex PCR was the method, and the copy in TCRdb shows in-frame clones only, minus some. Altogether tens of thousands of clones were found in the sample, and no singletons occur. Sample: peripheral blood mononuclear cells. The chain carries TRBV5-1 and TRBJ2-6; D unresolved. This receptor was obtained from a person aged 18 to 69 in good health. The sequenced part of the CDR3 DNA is TGCGCCAGCAGCGTTAACTCTGGGGCCAACGTC. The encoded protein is CASSVNSGANV. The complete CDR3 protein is CASSVNSGANVLTF.